Listed below are T cell receptor beta chains from one sample, sequenced in a study of regulatory T cells in long-lasting Graves disease. TCRdb re-called the multiplex PCR reads with MiXCR, one entry per CDR3 protein. Among roughly 610,000 distinct CDR3 sequences listed, roughly 15% were seen once. This sample was shared with a second study, whose subject was T cells in Graves' hyperthyroidism and ophthalmopathy.

This specimen was peripheral blood mononuclear cells (PBMCs), taken at new diagnosis, from a patient treated with antithyroid drugs. These receptors were taken from a woman in her twenties or thirties with Graves disease. CDR3s include the opening cysteine and the closing phenylalanine or tryptophan. A D gene is named only where the DNA matches it firmly. Size values are once, few and many counts, or a class for expanded clones, and some rows have none.

V: TRBV7-2; size: many; D: .; J: TRBJ2-3; length: 13; CDR3: CASSSPLTDTQYF; DNA: TGTGCCAGCAGCTCACCTTTGACAGATACGCAGTATTTT
V: TRBV7-3; size: many; D: TRBD1; J: TRBJ1-1; length: 14; CDR3: CASSFGQGAAEAFF; DNA: TGTGCCAGCAGCTTCGGACAGGGGGCCGCTGAAGCTTTCTTT
V: TRBV6-2/TRBV6-3; size: few; D: .; J: TRBJ2-1; length: 13; CDR3: CASRQGGGNEQFF; DNA: TGTGCCAGCAGACAGGGGGGAGGGAATGAGCAGTTCTTC
V: TRBV4-1; size: .; D: .; J: TRBJ1-4; length: 16; CDR3: CASSQDWRKANEKLFF; DNA: TGCGCCAGCAGCCAAGATTGGAGGAAGGCTAATGAAAAACTGTTTTTT
V: TRBV2; size: many; D: TRBD1; J: TRBJ1-1; length: 14; CDR3: CASSAGTVNTEAFF; DNA: TGTGCCAGCAGTGCCGGGACAGTGAACACTGAAGCTTTCTTT
V: TRBV7-9; size: few; D: TRBD2; J: TRBJ2-7; length: 14; CDR3: CASSPGLAGAEQYF; DNA: TGTGCCAGCAGCCCCGGACTAGCGGGAGCCGAGCAGTACTTC
V: TRBV7-9; size: .; D: .; J: TRBJ1-4; length: 15; CDR3: CASSFNLATNEKLFF; DNA: TGTGCCAGCAGCTTCAATCTTGCAACTAATGAAAAACTGTTTTTT
V: TRBV6-5; size: many; D: .; J: TRBJ1-5; length: 13; CDR3: CASSYSRGQPQHF; DNA: TGTGCCAGCAGTTACTCCAGGGGCCAGCCCCAGCATTTT
V: TRBV5-5; size: many; D: .; J: TRBJ1-2; length: 12; CDR3: CASGWSVYGYTF; DNA: TGTGCCAGCGGATGGTCTGTGTATGGCTACACCTTC
V: TRBV28; size: many; D: TRBD1; J: TRBJ2-7; length: 19; CDR3: CASSLRRTGQGAKPYEQYF; DNA: TGTGCCAGCAGTTTACGCCGGACAGGGCAAGGCGCGAAACCATACGAGCAGTACTTC
V: TRBV27; size: many; D: TRBD2; J: TRBJ2-1; length: 16; CDR3: CASSVGRLAGENEQFF; DNA: TGTGCCAGCAGTGTGGGTCGACTAGCGGGAGAGAATGAGCAGTTCTTC
V: TRBV20-1; size: .; D: .; J: TRBJ1-3; length: 13; CDR3: CSVGTPSGNTIYF; DNA: TGCAGTGTTGGGACCCCCTCTGGAAACACCATATATTTT
V: TRBV27; size: many; D: TRBD2; J: TRBJ2-1; length: 16; CDR3: CASSLFTSVDYNEQFF; DNA: TGTGCCAGCAGTTTGTTTACTAGCGTAGACTACAATGAGCAGTTCTTC
V: TRBV5-1; size: .; D: .; J: TRBJ1-6; length: 17; CDR3: CASSQDAGGTTHSPLHF; DNA: TGCGCCAGCAGCCAAGATGCGGGCGGGACTACCCATTCACCCCTCCACTTT
V: TRBV28; size: .; D: TRBD1; J: TRBJ1-4; length: 16; CDR3: CASSLSLPGGDRGPFF; DNA: TGTGCCAGCAGTTTATCCCTGCCAGGTGGGGACAGGGGCCCGTTTTTT
V: TRBV20-1; size: .; D: TRBD1; J: TRBJ1-4; length: 15; CDR3: CSASEGTGGGEKLFF; DNA: TGCAGTGCTAGTGAAGGGACAGGGGGGGGTGAAAAACTGTTTTTT
V: TRBV6-2/TRBV6-3; size: .; D: .; J: TRBJ1-1; length: 13; CDR3: CASSYRGWTEAFF; DNA: TGTGCCAGCAGTTACAGGGGATGGACTGAAGCTTTCTTT
V: TRBV28; size: .; D: TRBD1; J: TRBJ1-1; length: 15; CDR3: CASSFQGAGGTEAFF; DNA: TGTGCCAGCAGTTTTCAGGGGGCAGGTGGGACTGAAGCTTTCTTT
V: TRBV7-9; size: many; D: .; J: TRBJ2-7; length: 14; CDR3: CASSLAPSSYEQYF; DNA: TGTGCCAGCAGCTTAGCACCAAGCTCCTACGAGCAGTACTTC
V: TRBV28; size: many; D: TRBD1; J: TRBJ2-2; length: 16; CDR3: CASSSPQGAVTGELFF; DNA: TGTGCCAGCAGTTCCCCCCAGGGGGCGGTCACCGGGGAGCTGTTTTTT
V: TRBV6-5; size: few; D: TRBD1; J: TRBJ2-3; length: 15; CDR3: CASSYFGTGADTQYF; DNA: TGTGCCAGCAGTTACTTCGGGACAGGGGCAGATACGCAGTATTTT
V: TRBV11-2; size: few; D: .; J: TRBJ2-6; length: 20; CDR3: CASSLYGSSRKASGANVLTF; DNA: TGTGCCAGCAGCTTATATGGCTCTAGCCGAAAAGCCTCTGGGGCCAACGTCCTGACTTTC
V: TRBV27; size: few; D: .; J: TRBJ1-5; length: 14; CDR3: CASSFWAGHQPQHF; DNA: TGTGCCAGCAGTTTTTGGGCAGGGCACCAGCCCCAGCATTTT
V: TRBV19; size: once; D: .; J: TRBJ2-5; length: 13; CDR3: CASIGAGAETQYF; DNA: TGTGCCAGTATCGGTGCGGGGGCAGAGACCCAGTACTTC
V: TRBV30; size: many; D: .; J: TRBJ1-1; length: 11; CDR3: CAGASGPSSIF; DNA: TGTGCTGGAGCATCAGGGCCCTCCTCCATCTTT
V: TRBV20-1; size: many; D: .; J: TRBJ1-2; length: 12; CDR3: CSAETGLYGYTF; DNA: TGCAGTGCCGAGACAGGCCTCTATGGCTACACCTTC
V: TRBV3-1; size: many; D: .; J: TRBJ1-2; length: 13; CDR3: CASSQESYYGYTF; DNA: TGTGCCAGCAGCCAAGAATCCTACTATGGCTACACCTTC
V: TRBV20-1; size: .; D: .; J: TRBJ2-7; length: 15; CDR3: CSARGRWDRASEQYF; DNA: TGCAGTGCTAGGGGGCGGTGGGACCGAGCCAGCGAGCAGTACTTC
V: TRBV7-2; size: many; D: .; J: TRBJ1-4; length: 15; CDR3: CASSLVAGGNEKLFF; DNA: TGTGCCAGCAGCTTAGTGGCAGGCGGTAATGAAAAACTGTTTTTT
V: TRBV28; size: .; D: .; J: TRBJ1-5; length: 16; CDR3: CASSFLGSYSNQPQHF; DNA: TGTGCCAGCAGTTTCCTCGGGAGCTATAGCAATCAGCCCCAGCATTTT
V: TRBV6-1; size: few; D: .; J: TRBJ2-7; length: 13; CDR3: CASSEFRTYEQYF; DNA: TGTGCCAGCAGTGAATTCCGAACCTACGAGCAGTACTTC
V: TRBV7-9; size: many; D: .; J: TRBJ1-1; length: 17; CDR3: CASSLHRQAGGSTEAFF; DNA: TGTGCCAGCAGCTTACATAGACAGGCGGGGGGTAGCACTGAAGCTTTCTTT
V: TRBV14; size: .; D: .; J: TRBJ2-5; length: 17; CDR3: CASSQDTAYRAQGAQYF; DNA: TGTGCCAGCAGCCAAGACACAGCTTACAGGGCCCAAGGGGCCCAGTACTTC
V: TRBV2; size: many; D: TRBD1; J: TRBJ1-5; length: 14; CDR3: CASRPGQRGQPQHF; DNA: TGTGCCAGCAGGCCGGGACAGAGAGGACAGCCCCAGCATTTT
V: TRBV14; size: .; D: .; J: TRBJ2-1; length: 15; CDR3: CAGSGERISYNEQFF; DNA: TGTGCCGGCAGCGGCGAGAGAATCTCCTACAATGAGCAGTTCTTC
V: TRBV5-1; size: few; D: .; J: TRBJ2-5; length: 13; CDR3: CASSLVVKETQYF; DNA: TGCGCCAGCAGCTTGGTAGTCAAAGAGACCCAGTACTTC
V: TRBV5-5; size: .; D: .; J: TRBJ1-1; length: 14; CDR3: CASSLFAVNTEAFF; DNA: TGTGCCAGCAGCTTATTTGCAGTGAACACTGAAGCTTTCTTT
V: TRBV28; size: few; D: .; J: TRBJ1-2; length: 16; CDR3: CASSFLGPRANYGYTF; DNA: TGTGCCAGCAGTTTCCTGGGACCCAGAGCTAACTATGGCTACACCTTC
V: TRBV4-1; size: once; D: TRBD1; J: TRBJ2-1; length: 16; CDR3: CASSHGGQGNNNEQFF; DNA: TGCGCCAGCAGCCATGGGGGACAGGGGAATAACAATGAGCAGTTCTTC
V: TRBV5-1; size: once; D: .; J: TRBJ1-1; length: 12; CDR3: CASSRDNTEAFF; DNA: TGCGCCAGCAGCCGGGACAACACTGAAGCTTTCTTT
V: TRBV27; size: .; D: TRBD1; J: TRBJ1-1; length: 15; CDR3: CASSLGTGGNTEDFF; DNA: TGTGCCAGCAGTTTAGGGACAGGGGGGAACACTGAAGATTTCTTT
V: TRBV18; size: few; D: .; J: TRBJ2-7; length: 12; CDR3: CASSPGLSEQYF; DNA: TGTGCCAGCTCACCGGGCTTAAGCGAGCAGTACTTC
V: TRBV11-2; size: many; D: .; J: TRBJ1-6; length: 15; CDR3: CASSSSKGGDSPLHF; DNA: TGTGCCAGCAGCTCCTCGAAGGGGGGAGATTCACCCCTCCACTTT
V: TRBV6-1; size: few; D: .; J: TRBJ2-5; length: 14; CDR3: CASSEAHQKETQYF; DNA: TGTGCCAGCAGTGAAGCGCATCAGAAAGAGACCCAGTACTTC
V: TRBV5-1; size: .; D: .; J: TRBJ2-1; length: 15; CDR3: CASSGDKSSYNEQFF; DNA: TGCGCCAGCAGCGGGGACAAGAGCTCCTACAATGAGCAGTTCTTC